The present entry profiles one T cell receptor beta chain with its context. Its cognate antigen is unknown. This CDR3 has 16 amino acids. Trimming took 0 bases from V and 5 from J; bases not matched to a gene: 7. Germline CDR1 LNHNV, CDR2 YYDKDF (reference sequence). 60 Vbeta and 13 Jbeta primers were used in PCR. Data came from immunoSEQ multiplex PCR; TCRdb stores just in-frame clones and leaves some out. The sample records 84,000 or so clones, around 77% being singletons. This sample stems from a study of cytomegalovirus exposure and HLA in healthy donors. The study's findings and limits: A prior analysis recorded that most TCR beta V segments were productive about 87% or about 30% of the time. In a later analysis, across HLA loci, associated TCR counts were highest for DRB1, lowest for HLA-C.

V and J are TRBV15 and TRBJ2-7, with TRBD1 matching 10 bases. Sequenced input: PBMCs. The clonotype comes from a man aged 50-59 years in good health and CMV-seronegative. In DNA, the CDR3 is TGTGCCACCAGCAGAGACCAGACAGGGGGCAGGAACGAGCAGTACTTC. This sequence encodes CATSRDQTGGRNEQYF.